Included here is one TCR beta chain sequence, with context. Its antigen is currently unknown. This entry comes from a study of beta chain features in type 1 diabetes. Study-wide results and caveats: Moderate but significant shortening of TCRB CDR3s was recorded in all four CD4+ subsets from Type 1 diabetes patients. TCRB repertoires of naive, central memory and Treg cells appeared more similar among patients than among healthy donors. Possible PCR preference for shorter templates applied equally to patients and controls.

The CDR3 runs 14 residues. The trim removed 5 bases at V and 6 bases at J, leaving 8 bases unmatched. The germline V gene encodes CDR1 MDHEN and CDR2 SYDVKM. What was sequenced were expressed TCRB transcripts, since all of the isolated RNA had been reverse transcribed. Assay: immunoSEQ multiplex PCR; the TCRdb copy retains only in-frame clones and omits some. The data show over 150,000 clones, about 9% seen once. The source is a woman aged 18-29 years with type 1 diabetes. The J gene is TRBJ2-7, the V gene TRBV28, with 9 nucleotides matching TRBD1. Material for sequencing was central memory CD4+ T cells from blood. The CDR3 DNA is TGTGCCAGCAGTCCCGGGACAGGGTTGGGCGAGCAGTACTTC. As protein: CASSPGTGLGEQYF.